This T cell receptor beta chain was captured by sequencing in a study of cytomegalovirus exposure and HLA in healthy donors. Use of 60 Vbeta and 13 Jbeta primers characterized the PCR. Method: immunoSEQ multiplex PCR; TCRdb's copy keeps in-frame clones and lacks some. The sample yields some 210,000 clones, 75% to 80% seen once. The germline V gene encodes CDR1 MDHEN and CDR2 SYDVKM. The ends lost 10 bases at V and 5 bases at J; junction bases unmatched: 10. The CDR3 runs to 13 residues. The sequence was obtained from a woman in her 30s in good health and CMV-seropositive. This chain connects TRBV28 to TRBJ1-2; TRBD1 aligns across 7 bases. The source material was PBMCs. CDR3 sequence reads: CATSRAGGYGYTF. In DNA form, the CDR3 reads TGTGCCACTTCCCGGGCAGGGGGATATGGCTACACCTTC.